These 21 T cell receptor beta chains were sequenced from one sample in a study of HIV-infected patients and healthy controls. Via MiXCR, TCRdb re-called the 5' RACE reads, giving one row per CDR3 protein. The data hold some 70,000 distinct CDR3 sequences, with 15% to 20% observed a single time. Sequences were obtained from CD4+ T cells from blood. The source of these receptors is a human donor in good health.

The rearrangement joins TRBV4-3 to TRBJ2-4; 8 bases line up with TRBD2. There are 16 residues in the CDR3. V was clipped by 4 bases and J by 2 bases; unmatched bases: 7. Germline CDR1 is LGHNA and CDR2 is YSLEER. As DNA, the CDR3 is TGCGCCAGCAGCCCACAGGCGGGGGGTACCAAAAACATTCAGTACTTC. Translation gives CASSPQAGGTKNIQYF.

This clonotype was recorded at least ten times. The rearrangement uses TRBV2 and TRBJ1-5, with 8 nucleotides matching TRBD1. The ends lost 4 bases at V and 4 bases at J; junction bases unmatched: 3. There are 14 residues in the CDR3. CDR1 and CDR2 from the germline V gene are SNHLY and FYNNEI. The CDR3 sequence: CASSGTGPNQPQHF. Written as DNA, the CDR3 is TGTGCCAGCAGTGGGACAGGGCCTAATCAGCCCCAGCATTTT. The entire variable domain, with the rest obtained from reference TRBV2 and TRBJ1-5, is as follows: EPEVTQTPSHQVTQMGQEVILRCVPISNHLYFYWYRQILGQKVEFLVSFYNNEISEKSEIFDDQFSVERPDGSNFTLKIRSTKLEDSAMYFCASSGTGPNQPQHFGDGTRLSIL.

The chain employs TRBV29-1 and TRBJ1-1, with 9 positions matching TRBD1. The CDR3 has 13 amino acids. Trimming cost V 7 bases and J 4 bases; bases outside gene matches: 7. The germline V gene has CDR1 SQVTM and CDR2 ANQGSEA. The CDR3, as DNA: TGCAGCGCAAGACAGGGGGTTTCCACTGAAGCTTTCTTT. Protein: CSARQGVSTEAFF.

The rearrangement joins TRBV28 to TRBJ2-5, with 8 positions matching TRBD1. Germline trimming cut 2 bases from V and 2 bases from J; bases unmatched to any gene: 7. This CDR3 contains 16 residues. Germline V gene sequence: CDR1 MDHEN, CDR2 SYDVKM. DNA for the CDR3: TGTGCCAGCAGTTTAAGCCCCGGGACAGGACAAGAGACCCAGTACTTC. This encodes CASSLSPGTGQETQYF.

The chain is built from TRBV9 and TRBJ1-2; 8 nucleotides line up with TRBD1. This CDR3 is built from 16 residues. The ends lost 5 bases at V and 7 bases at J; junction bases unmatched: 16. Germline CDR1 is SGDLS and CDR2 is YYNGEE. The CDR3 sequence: CASRSGQGALGLGYTF. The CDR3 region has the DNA TGTGCCAGCAGATCCGGACAGGGAGCTTTGGGGCTTGGCTACACCTTC.

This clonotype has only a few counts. The CDR3 DNA is TGTGCCAGCAGGGGGACAGGGGAAGGCACTGAAGCTTTCTTT. This gives the protein CASRGTGEGTEAFF. V and J are TRBV14 and TRBJ1-1; 10 bases match TRBD1. CDR1 and CDR2 from the germline V gene are SGHDN and FVKESK. After removal of 6 bases from V and 4 bases from J, the junction contained 5 bases not matched to a gene. This CDR3 is 14 amino acids long.

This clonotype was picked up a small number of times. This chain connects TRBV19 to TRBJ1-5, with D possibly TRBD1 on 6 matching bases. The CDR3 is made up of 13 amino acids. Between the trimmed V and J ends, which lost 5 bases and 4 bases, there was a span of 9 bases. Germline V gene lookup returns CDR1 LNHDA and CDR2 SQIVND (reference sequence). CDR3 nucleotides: TGTGCCAGTAGTTACAGGGAGAATCAGCCCCAGCATTTT. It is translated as CASSYRENQPQHF.

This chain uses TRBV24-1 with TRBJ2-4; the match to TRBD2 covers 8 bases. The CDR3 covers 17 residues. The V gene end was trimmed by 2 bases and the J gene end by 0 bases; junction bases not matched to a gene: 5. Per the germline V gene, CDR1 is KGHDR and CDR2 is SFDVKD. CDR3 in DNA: TGTGCCACCAGTGATTACGGGCTAGCGGGAGCCAAAAACATTCAGTACTTC. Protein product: CATSDYGLAGAKNIQYF.

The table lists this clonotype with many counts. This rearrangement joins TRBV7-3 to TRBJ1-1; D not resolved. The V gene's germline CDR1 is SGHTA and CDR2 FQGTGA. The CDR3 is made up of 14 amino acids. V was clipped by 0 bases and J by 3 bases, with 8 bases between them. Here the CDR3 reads CASSLTGGDTEAFF. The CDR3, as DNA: TGTGCCAGCAGCTTAACAGGTGGAGACACTGAAGCTTTCTTT.

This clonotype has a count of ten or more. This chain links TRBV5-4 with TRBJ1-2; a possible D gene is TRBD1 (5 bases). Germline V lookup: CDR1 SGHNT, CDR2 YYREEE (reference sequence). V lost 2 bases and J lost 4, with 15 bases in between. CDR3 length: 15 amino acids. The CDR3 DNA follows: TGTGCCAGCAGCTTTTACGGGGCTGGAAGCTATGGCTACACCTTC. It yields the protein CASSFYGAGSYGYTF.

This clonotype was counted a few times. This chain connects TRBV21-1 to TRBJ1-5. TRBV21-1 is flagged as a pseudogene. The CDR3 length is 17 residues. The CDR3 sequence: CASRWKVRRGGNQPQHF. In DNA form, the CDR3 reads TGTGCCAGCAGGTGGAAGGTTCGTAGAGGTGGCAATCAGCCCCAGCATTTT.

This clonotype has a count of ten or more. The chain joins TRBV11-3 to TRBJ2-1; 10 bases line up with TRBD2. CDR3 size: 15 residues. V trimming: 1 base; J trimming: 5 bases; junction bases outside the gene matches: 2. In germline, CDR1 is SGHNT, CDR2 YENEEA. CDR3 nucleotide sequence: TGTGCCAGCAGCTTAGTGGGACTAGCGAACAATGAGCAGTTCTTC. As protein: CASSLVGLANNEQFF.

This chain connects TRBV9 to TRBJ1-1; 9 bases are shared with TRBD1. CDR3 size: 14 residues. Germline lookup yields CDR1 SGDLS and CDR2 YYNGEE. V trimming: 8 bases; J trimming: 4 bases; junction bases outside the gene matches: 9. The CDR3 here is CASSGQGYGTEAFF. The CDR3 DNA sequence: TGTGCCAGTTCGGGACAGGGCTACGGCACTGAAGCTTTCTTT.

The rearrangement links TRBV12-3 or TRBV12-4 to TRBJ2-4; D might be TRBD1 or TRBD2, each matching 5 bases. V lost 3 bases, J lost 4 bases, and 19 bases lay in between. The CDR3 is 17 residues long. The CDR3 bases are TGTGCCAGCAGTTTTCAATTGGGGCCGGGAACGAAAAACATTCAGTACTTC. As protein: CASSFQLGPGTKNIQYF.

The CDR3 sequence is CASSTESSYNSPLHF. DNA of the CDR3: TGTGCCAGCAGCACAGAGAGCTCCTATAATTCACCCCTCCACTTT. The chain is built from TRBV2 and TRBJ1-6; D gene ambiguous. The V gene's germline CDR1 is SNHLY and CDR2 FYNNEI. This CDR3 region has 15 residues. V was trimmed by 6 bases and J by 0 bases, leaving 9 bases between them.

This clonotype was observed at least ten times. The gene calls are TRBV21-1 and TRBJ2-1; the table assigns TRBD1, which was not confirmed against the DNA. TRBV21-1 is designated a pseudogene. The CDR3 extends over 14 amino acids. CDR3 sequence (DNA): TGTGCCAGCAGCCCGCGCCTGGGGTACAATGAGCAGTTCTTC. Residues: CASSPRLGYNEQFF.

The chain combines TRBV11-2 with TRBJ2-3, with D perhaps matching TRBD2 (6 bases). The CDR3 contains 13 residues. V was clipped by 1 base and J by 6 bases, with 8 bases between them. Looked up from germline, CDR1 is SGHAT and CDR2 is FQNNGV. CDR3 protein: CASSLGLDDTQYF. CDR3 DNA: TGTGCCAGCAGCTTAGGACTAGACGATACGCAGTATTTT.

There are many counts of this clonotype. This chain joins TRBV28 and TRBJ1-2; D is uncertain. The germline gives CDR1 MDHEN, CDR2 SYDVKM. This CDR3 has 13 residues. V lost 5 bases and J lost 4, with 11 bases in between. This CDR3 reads CASSEQRPYGYTF. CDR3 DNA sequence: TGTGCCAGCAGTGAACAGAGACCCTATGGCTACACCTTC.

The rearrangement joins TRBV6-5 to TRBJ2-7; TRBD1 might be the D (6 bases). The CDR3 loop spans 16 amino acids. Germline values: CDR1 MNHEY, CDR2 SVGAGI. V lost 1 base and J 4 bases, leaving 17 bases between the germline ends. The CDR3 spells CASSYYSPRGGYEQYF. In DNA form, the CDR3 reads TGTGCCAGCAGTTACTACTCCCCCAGGGGCGGATACGAGCAGTACTTC.

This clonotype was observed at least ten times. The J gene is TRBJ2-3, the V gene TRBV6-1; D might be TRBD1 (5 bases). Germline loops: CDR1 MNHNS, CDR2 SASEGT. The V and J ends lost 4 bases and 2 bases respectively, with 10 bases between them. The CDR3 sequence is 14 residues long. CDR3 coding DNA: TGTGCCAGCAGTGCCCAGGGCCTCACAGATACGCAGTATTTT. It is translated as CASSAQGLTDTQYF.

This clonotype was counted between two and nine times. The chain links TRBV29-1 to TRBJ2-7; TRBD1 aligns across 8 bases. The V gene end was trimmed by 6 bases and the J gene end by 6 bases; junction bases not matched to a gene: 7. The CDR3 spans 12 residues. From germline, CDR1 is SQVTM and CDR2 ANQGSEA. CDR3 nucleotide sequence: TGCAGCGTGGGGACAGGCGCCCCCGAGCAGTACTTC. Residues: CSVGTGAPEQYF.